This T cell receptor (beta chain) was sequenced during a study of blood T cell repertoires in COVID-19 (dated by TCRdb to about 2020). For context, the study as a whole: Samples from collaborators originated in the United States, Italy and Spain and spanned both the acute and convalescent phases of COVID-19. Samples came from the ongoing ImmuneRACE study (first 160 participants) plus 1,254 subjects from 6 global collaborators. The repertoires were released in a freely available public database intended as a resource for research on the immune response to SARS-CoV-2. Where available, HLA class I and class II types were taken from metadata supplied by the sample provider and were not determined by assay-based typing. Sample metadata almost always included a de-identified subject ID, COVID-19 status, age in years and sex. The dataset comprised deeply sampled blood TCRbeta repertoires from subjects exposed to, actively infected with, or recovered from COVID-19. The prospective study material was composed of cDNA or gDNA derived from T cells, B-cell-depleted T cells, or PBMCs. Study-wide findings and limitations: The amount of clinical and demographic metadata varied by source and participant and was provided uncurated.

About this clone: Its specific antigen is unknown. One base away there is no much larger clone; base qualities are not given.

At one collaborating source in Seattle, patients were enrolled during active infection and were followed longitudinally through the course of disease. The collaborating institutions used their own protocols to collect whole blood in K2EDTA tubes. For TCRbeta analysis, collaborator samples were shipped as frozen whole blood, as isolated PBMCs, or as DNA extracted from either sample type. V loses 1 base at its end and J loses 3 bases; junction bases beyond the gene matches: 4. The CDR3 holds 16 amino acids from the cysteine to the phenylalanine. The retained sequence is limited to the CDR3, 48 bases, with the frame set at the first base. From the germline V gene (reference sequence), CDR1 is MNHEY and CDR2 is SMNVEV. TCRbeta CDR3 regions were amplified from genomic DNA by means of the immunoSEQ Assay, a bias-controlled multiplex PCR. The authors' analysis ran thus. The number of nucleated cells in each sample was estimated from the amplification of reference gene primers within the assay. Sequence reads were collapsed and filtered to measure the absolute abundance of every unique TCRbeta CDR3 rearrangement. Productive Simpson clonality was computed per sample as the square root of Simpson's diversity index over productive rearrangements. TCRdb holds this immuneACCESS table with in-frame rearrangements only. Some clones are missing; in checked studies, unresolved V genes explain under half, and the rest has no known cause. The V and J calls and clone size were taken over from that table, and D and trimming were inferred from the DNA. The sample includes 200,000 to 300,000 clones, with roughly 76% observed a single time. The ten biggest clones cover approximately 7.5% of the sample.

This TCR was sampled from a woman at least 80 years old with COVID-19, enrolled during active disease. Sequences were obtained from peripheral blood. The V gene is TRBV27 and the J gene is TRBJ2-2; 8 bases in the middle match TRBD2. The DNA is as follows: TGTGCCAGCAGTTTATTTTCTAGCGGGTACACCGGGGAGCTGTTTTTT. The resulting protein is CASSLFSSGYTGELFF.